This T cell receptor beta chain stems from a study of T cell responses to AZD1222 COVID-19 vaccine. Germline V lookup: CDR1 MDHEN, CDR2 SYDVKM. The CDR3 spans 15 residues. The V end was cut by 6 bases, the J end by 3 bases, with 18 bases between. Generated by immunoSEQ multiplex PCR, the TCRdb table keeps only in-frame clones and is missing some. The sample carries 75,000 to 90,000 clones, approximately 90% recorded once. Here the sequenced sample was peripheral blood, taken 28 days after the second AZD1222 dose. This chain uses TRBV28 with TRBJ2-7, with D tentatively TRBD2 (5 bases). This TCR came from an adult who received the AZD1222 COVID-19 vaccine. CDR3 DNA sequence: TGTGCCAGCAGCTCAACACGGGGTTGGGGCTACGAGCAGTACTTC. It codes for CASSSTRGWGYEQYF.